These 18 T cell receptor beta chains were sequenced from one sample in a study of identical twins. Via MiXCR, TCRdb re-called the 5' RACE reads, giving one row per CDR3 protein. The sample has hundreds of thousands of distinct CDR3 sequences; roughly an eighth are singletons. This sample also appeared in a second study, on yellow fever vaccine responses in identical twins.

The specimen sequenced was PBMCs. The source is a woman between 18 and 29 years old in good health.

This clonotype turned up a few times. The V and J genes are TRBV7-9 and TRBJ2-7; D call uncertain. The CDR3 covers 12 residues. Germline CDR1 is SEHNR and CDR2 is FQNEAQ (reference sequence). V was pared by 5 bases and J by 6 bases, with 11 bases between. The CDR3 loop is CASSQDFFEQYF. CDR3 DNA sequence: TGTGCCAGCAGCCAAGACTTCTTCGAGCAGTACTTC.

This clonotype showed up just a few times. The CDR3 DNA sequence: TGTGCCAGCAGCGAGGCGGGGCTAGCCCCAAACCAAGAGACCCAGTACTTC. Its translation is CASSEAGLAPNQETQYF. The chain couples TRBV7-9 to TRBJ2-5; D is perhaps TRBD2 (6 bases). Trimming took off 5 bases at V and 0 bases at J, with 19 bases between the two ends. CDR1 SEHNR and CDR2 FQNEAQ come from the germline V gene (reference sequence). The CDR3 length is 17 residues. The variable domain in full, with the rest retrieved from reference TRBV7-9 and TRBJ2-5, is DTGVSQNPRHKITKRGQNVTFRCDPISEHNRLYWYRQTLGQGPEFLTYFQNEAQLEKSRLLSDRFSAERPKGSFSTLEIQRTEQGDSAMYLCASSEAGLAPNQETQYFGPGTRLLVL.

The chain combines TRBV18 with TRBJ2-2; D is perhaps TRBD2 (5 bases). Germline V CDR1 and CDR2: KGHSH, LQKENI. Trimming pared 9 bases from V and 7 bases from J, leaving 15 bases between. The CDR3 runs to 13 residues. The CDR3 spells CASEDLEFGELFF. The CDR3 DNA sequence: TGTGCCAGTGAGGACTTGGAATTCGGGGAGCTGTTTTTT.

This clonotype has at least ten counts. The chain is built from TRBV18 and TRBJ2-5; 8 nucleotides match TRBD2. V trimming: 1 base; J trimming: 3 bases; junction bases outside the gene matches: 4. Germline CDR1 and CDR2: KGHSH and LQKENI. This CDR3 comprises 15 residues. This chain's CDR3 is CASSPRGSGEETQYF. For the CDR3, the DNA is TGTGCCAGCTCACCACGGGGTAGCGGGGAAGAGACCCAGTACTTC. The full variable domain, rest sourced from reference TRBV18 and TRBJ2-5, is NAGVMQNPRHLVRRRGQEARLRCSPMKGHSHVYWYRQLPEEGLKFMVYLQKENIIDESGMPKERFSAEFPKEGPSILRIQQVVRGDSAAYFCASSPRGSGEETQYFGPGTRLLVL.

This clonotype was detected many times. The gene calls are TRBV4-1 and TRBJ2-2; 8 nucleotides match TRBD2. Germline V CDR1 and CDR2: MGHRA, YSYEKL. The CDR3 is 16 amino acids. V was pared by 5 bases and J by 3 bases, with 8 bases of the junction left unmatched. This CDR3 reads CASSVAGRPDTGELFF. The CDR3 bases are TGCGCCAGCAGCGTAGCGGGGCGCCCCGACACCGGGGAGCTGTTTTTT.

This rearrangement joins TRBV5-4 to TRBJ2-3; 10 bases map to TRBD2. Germline CDR1 SGHNT, CDR2 YYREEE (reference sequence). The V segment lost 0 bases and the J segment 4 bases; nucleotides outside the gene matches: 8. The CDR3 totals 17 residues. CDR3 nucleotides: TGTGCCAGCAGCTTGGAGGCTAGCGGGAGAGCGCCAGATACGCAGTATTTT. It is translated as CASSLEASGRAPDTQYF.

This clonotype was seen a few times. V usage is TRBV6-1 and J usage is TRBJ2-7, with 8 bases that match TRBD2. CDR1 and CDR2 (germline): MNHNS, SASEGT. J lost 3 bases, V lost 6 bases, and 7 bases had no gene match. The CDR3 loop spans 14 amino acids. CDR3 DNA: TGTGCCAGCAGCTATAAGACTAGCGTCTACGAGCAGTACGTC. It is translated as CASSYKTSVYEQYV.

This clonotype was counted a few times. This rearrangement joins TRBV27 to TRBJ1-2; possibly TRBD1 for D (5 bases). Trimming cost V 4 bases and J 3 bases, with 15 bases left between them. The CDR3 sequence is 15 residues long. Germline V lookup: CDR1 MNHEY, CDR2 SMNVEV (reference sequence). Written as DNA, the CDR3 is TGTGCCAGCAGTTCTGGGACTGGGGGAGACTATGGCTACACCTTC. Protein: CASSSGTGGDYGYTF.

The sample holds a few counts of this clonotype. This chain connects TRBV11-3 to TRBJ2-1; the D is unclear. Germline CDR1 and CDR2: SGHNT and YENEEA. The germline V and J ends were trimmed by 5 bases and 6 bases, with 11 bases remaining between them. The CDR3 runs 13 residues. The chain's CDR3 is CASSRSVGNEQFF. The CDR3 DNA reads TGTGCCAGCAGCCGGAGTGTAGGCAATGAGCAGTTCTTC.

The genes are TRBV7-6 and TRBJ1-3; 7 nucleotides line up with TRBD1. CDR1 and CDR2 (germline): SGHVS, FNYEAQ. V trimming: 5 bases; J trimming: 4 bases; junction bases outside the gene matches: 8. The CDR3 is 15 amino acids. This chain's CDR3 is CASSKRQGAGNTIYF. The CDR3 bases are TGTGCCAGCAGCAAAAGACAGGGAGCAGGAAACACCATATATTTT.

This chain uses TRBV20-1 with TRBJ2-5; D not resolved. V was pared by 7 bases and J by 5 bases, with 14 bases between. The CDR3 length is 12 residues. Germline V gene data show CDR1 as DFQATT and CDR2 as SNEGSKA (reference sequence). The CDR3 nucleotides read TGCAGTGGCCTCCTCGTGGGGGAGACCCAGTACTTC. Translation: CSGLLVGETQYF.

The chain is built from TRBV7-6 and TRBJ2-3; TRBD2 might be the D (5 bases). This CDR3 comprises 13 residues. In germline, CDR1 is SGHVS, CDR2 FNYEAQ. V shed 5 bases and J shed 6 bases, with 12 bases lying between them. The CDR3, as DNA: TGTGCCAGCAGCCAACATAGCGTTGATACGCAGTATTTT. This sequence encodes CASSQHSVDTQYF.

A few counts support this clonotype. This chain joins TRBV20-1 and TRBJ2-1; D gene unclear. Per the germline V gene, CDR1 is DFQATT and CDR2 is SNEGSKA (reference sequence). V was pared by 5 bases and J by 8 bases, with 10 bases between. This CDR3 is built from 11 residues. The CDR3 sequence: CSAAPIYEQFF. CDR3 DNA: TGCAGTGCTGCCCCTATCTATGAGCAGTTCTTC.

The genes are TRBV29-1 and TRBJ1-2; possible D gene TRBD1, 5 bases. CDR1 is SQVTM, CDR2 ANQGSEA, per germline. The CDR3 loop spans 12 amino acids. Trimming pared 4 bases from V and 3 bases from J, leaving 9 bases between. The CDR3 loop reads CSVVSGHYGYTF. The CDR3 region has the DNA TGCAGCGTTGTGTCAGGGCACTATGGCTACACCTTC.

The rearrangement uses TRBV19 and TRBJ2-7, with D unresolved. V dropped 6 bases and J dropped 0 bases, with 12 bases sitting between them. The germline V gene has CDR1 LNHDA and CDR2 SQIVND (reference sequence). The CDR3 has 14 amino acids. CDR3 loop: CASSAAVSSYEQYF. CDR3 nucleotide sequence: TGTGCCAGTAGCGCGGCAGTGTCCTCCTACGAGCAGTACTTC.

The J gene is TRBJ2-7, the V gene TRBV5-1; 10 nucleotides match TRBD1. Germline CDR1 reads SGHRS; CDR2 reads YFSETQ. This CDR3 spans 14 amino acids. Losses at the gene ends were 0 bases for V and 7 bases for J; bases not matched to a gene: 4. CDR3 nucleotides: TGCGCCAGCAGCTTGGGACAGGGGGCGAGTGAGCAGTACGTC. Translating gives CASSLGQGASEQYV.

This clonotype has more than one count but fewer than ten. This chain connects TRBV7-9 to TRBJ1-3; D remains unclear. Trimming pared 5 bases from V and 14 bases from J, leaving 19 bases between. The CDR3 length is 13 residues. Germline assignment: CDR1 SEHNR and CDR2 FQNEAQ (reference sequence). Here the CDR3 DNA reads TGTGCCAGCAGCCCTACCTTCGCGACCCCTTTATATTTT. Encoded protein: CASSPTFATPLYF.

A few counts support this clonotype. The chain recombines TRBV10-2 with TRBJ2-7; a possible D gene is TRBD1 (6 bases). V shed 0 bases and J shed 7 bases, with 10 bases lying between them. Germline V gene data show CDR1 as WSHSY and CDR2 as SAAADI. The CDR3 has 13 residues. As DNA, the CDR3 is TGCGCCAGCAGTGAGTCCAGGGGCGGGGAGCAGTACGTC. Its protein is CASSESRGGEQYV.